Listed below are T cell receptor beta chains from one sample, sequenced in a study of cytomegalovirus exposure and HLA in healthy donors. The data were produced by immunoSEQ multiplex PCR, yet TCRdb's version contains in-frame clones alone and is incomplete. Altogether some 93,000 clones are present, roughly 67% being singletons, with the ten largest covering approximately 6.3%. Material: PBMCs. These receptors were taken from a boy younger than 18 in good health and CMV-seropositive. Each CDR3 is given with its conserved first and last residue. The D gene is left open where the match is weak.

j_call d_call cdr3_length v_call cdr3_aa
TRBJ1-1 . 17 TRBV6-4 CASSDQSGSGETTEAFF
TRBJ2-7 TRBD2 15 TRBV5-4 CASSSERGGPYEQYF
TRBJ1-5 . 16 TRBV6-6 CASSRNDQGGNQPQHF
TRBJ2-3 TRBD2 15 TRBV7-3 CASSRSGRITDTQYF
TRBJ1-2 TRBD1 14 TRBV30 CAWGTGDAGYGYTF
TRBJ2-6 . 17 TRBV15 CATSRVADFSGANVLTF
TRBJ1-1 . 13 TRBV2 CASSNYRDTEAFF
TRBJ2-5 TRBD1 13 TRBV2 CASRYRGLETQYF
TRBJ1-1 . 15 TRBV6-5 CASSYGAGWNTEAFF
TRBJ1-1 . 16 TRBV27 CASSLVQGVGRAEAFF